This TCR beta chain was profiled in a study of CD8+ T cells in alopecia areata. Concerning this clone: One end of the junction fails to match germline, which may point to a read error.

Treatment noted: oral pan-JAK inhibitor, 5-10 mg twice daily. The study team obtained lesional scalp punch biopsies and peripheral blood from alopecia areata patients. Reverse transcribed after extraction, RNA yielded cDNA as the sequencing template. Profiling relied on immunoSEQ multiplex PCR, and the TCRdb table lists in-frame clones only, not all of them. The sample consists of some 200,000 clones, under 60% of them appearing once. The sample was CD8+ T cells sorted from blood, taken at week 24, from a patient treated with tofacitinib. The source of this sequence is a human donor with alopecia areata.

The CDR3 bases are TGTGCCTGGAGTGTCAGACACATTACGGGTTTT. Translated: CAWSVRHITGF. The chain has TRBV30 and TRBJ1-1; D remains ambiguous. Germline loops: CDR1 GTSNPN, CDR2 SVGIG (reference sequence). The CDR3 has 11 amino acids.